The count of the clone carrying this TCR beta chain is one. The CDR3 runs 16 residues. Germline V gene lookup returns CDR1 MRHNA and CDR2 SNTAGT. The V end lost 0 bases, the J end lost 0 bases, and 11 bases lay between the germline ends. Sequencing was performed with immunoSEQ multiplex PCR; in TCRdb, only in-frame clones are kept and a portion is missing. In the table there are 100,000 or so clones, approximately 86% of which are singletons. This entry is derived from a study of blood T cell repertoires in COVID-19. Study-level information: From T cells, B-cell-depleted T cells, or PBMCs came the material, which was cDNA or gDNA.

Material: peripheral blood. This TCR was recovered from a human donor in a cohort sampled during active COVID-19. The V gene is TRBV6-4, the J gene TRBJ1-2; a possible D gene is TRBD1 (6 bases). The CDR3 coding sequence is TGTGCCAGCAGTGACTCTTGGGGGCTAGCTAACTATGGCTACACCTTC. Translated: CASSDSWGLANYGYTF.